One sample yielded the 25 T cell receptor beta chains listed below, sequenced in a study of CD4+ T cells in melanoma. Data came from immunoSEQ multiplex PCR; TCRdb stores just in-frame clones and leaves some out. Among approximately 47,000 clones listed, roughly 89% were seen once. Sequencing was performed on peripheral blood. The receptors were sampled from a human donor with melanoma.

CDR3 bases: TGTGCCAGCAGTTTATCGCACAGAGGGAGGGCGGTCGGCTATGGCTACACCTTC. This sequence encodes CASSLSHRGRAVGYGYTF. This chain links TRBV27 with TRBJ1-2; D is unclear. Trimming shortened V by 0 bases and J by 4 bases, and 21 bases separated the two germline ends. CDR1 and CDR2 (germline): MNHEY, SMNVEV (reference sequence). The CDR3 consists of 18 residues.

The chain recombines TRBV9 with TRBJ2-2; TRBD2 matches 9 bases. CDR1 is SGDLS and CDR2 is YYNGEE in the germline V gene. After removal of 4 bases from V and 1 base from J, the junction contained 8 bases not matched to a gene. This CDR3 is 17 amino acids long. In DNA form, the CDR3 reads TGTGCCAGCAGCCCGAGCTCGACTAGCGGGAACACCGGGGAGCTGTTTTTT. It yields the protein CASSPSSTSGNTGELFF.

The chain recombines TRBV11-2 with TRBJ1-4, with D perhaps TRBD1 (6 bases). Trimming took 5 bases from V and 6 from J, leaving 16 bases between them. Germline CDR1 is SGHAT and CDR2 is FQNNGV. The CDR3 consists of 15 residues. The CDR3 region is CASSLGGRDHEKLFF. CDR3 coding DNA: TGTGCCAGCAGCCTGGGGGGCAGGGATCATGAAAAACTGTTTTTT.

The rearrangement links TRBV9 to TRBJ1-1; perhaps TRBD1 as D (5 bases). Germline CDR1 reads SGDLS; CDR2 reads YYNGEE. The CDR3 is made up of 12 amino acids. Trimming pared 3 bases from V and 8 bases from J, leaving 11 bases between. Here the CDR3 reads CASSASGPEAFF. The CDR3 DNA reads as TGTGCCAGCAGCGCCTCGGGACCAGAAGCTTTCTTT.

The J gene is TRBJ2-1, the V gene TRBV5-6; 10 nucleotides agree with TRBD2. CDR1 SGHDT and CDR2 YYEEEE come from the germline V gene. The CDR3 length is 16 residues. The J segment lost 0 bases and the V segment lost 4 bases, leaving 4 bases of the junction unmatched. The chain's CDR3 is CASSPGLATSYNEQFF. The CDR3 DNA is TGTGCCAGCAGCCCGGGACTAGCGACCTCCTACAATGAGCAGTTCTTC.

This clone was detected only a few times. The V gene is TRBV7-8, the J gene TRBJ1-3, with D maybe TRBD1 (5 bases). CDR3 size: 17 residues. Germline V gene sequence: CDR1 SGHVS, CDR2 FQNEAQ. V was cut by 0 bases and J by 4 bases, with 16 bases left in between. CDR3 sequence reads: CASSLASFSGSGNTIYF. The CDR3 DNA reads TGTGCCAGCAGCTTAGCGAGTTTTTCAGGGTCAGGAAACACCATATATTTT.

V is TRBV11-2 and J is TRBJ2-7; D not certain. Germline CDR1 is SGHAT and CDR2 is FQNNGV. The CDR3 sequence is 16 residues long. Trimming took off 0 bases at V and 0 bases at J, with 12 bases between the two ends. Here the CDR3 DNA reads TGTGCCAGCAGCTTAGACCAAGCCCTGAGCTCCTACGAGCAGTACTTC. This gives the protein CASSLDQALSSYEQYF. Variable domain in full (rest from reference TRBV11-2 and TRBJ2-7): EAGVAQSPRYKIIEKRQSVAFWCNPISGHATLYWYQQILGQGPKLLIQFQNNGVVDDSQLPKDRFSAERLKGVDSTLKIQPAKLEDSAVYLCASSLDQALSSYEQYFGPGTRLTVT.

DNA of the CDR3: TGTGCCACCAGCAGAGTCCGTGGGGTCATGAACACTGAAGCTTTCTTT. Translating it yields CATSRVRGVMNTEAFF. The genes are TRBV15 and TRBJ1-1; D gene unclear. Germline CDR1 LNHNV, CDR2 YYDKDF (reference sequence). This CDR3 is built from 16 residues. Deletions cut 1 base from V and 0 bases from J, with 12 bases between.

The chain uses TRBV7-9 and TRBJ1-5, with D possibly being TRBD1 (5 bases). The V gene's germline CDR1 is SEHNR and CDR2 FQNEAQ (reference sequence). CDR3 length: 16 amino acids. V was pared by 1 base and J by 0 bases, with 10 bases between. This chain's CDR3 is CASSLVVGDSNQPQHF. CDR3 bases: TGTGCCAGCAGCTTAGTTGTAGGGGATAGCAATCAGCCCCAGCATTTT.

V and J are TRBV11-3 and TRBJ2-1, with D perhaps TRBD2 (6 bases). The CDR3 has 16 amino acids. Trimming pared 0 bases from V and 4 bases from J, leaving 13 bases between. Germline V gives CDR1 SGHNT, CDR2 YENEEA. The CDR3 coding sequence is TGTGCCAGCAGCTTAGATAGCGGATCGAAGTACAATGAGCAGTTCTTC. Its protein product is CASSLDSGSKYNEQFF.

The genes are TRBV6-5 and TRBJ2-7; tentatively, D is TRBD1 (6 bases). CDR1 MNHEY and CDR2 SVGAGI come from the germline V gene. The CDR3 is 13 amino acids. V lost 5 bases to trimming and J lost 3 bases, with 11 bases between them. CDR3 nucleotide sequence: TGTGCCAGCAGTATGCAGGGGTTCTACGAGCAGTACTTC. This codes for CASSMQGFYEQYF.

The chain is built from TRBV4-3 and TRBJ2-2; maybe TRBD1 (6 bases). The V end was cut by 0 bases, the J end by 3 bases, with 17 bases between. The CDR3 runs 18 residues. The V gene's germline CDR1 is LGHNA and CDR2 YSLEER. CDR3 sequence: CASSQDSNRALYTGELFF. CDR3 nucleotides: TGCGCCAGCAGCCAAGATTCGAACAGGGCTCTTTACACCGGGGAGCTGTTTTTT.

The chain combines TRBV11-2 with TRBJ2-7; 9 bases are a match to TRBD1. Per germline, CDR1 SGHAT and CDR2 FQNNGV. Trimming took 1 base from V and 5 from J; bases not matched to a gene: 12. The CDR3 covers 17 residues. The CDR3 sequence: CASSLGHRTGTGNEQYF. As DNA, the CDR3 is TGTGCCAGCAGCTTAGGCCATAGGACAGGGACAGGGAACGAGCAGTACTTC.

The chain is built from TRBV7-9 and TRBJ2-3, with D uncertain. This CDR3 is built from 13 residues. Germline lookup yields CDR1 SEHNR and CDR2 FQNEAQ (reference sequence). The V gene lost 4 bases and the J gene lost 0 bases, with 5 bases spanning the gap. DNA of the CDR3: TGTGCCAGCAGCTACCCTAGCACAGATACGCAGTATTTT. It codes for CASSYPSTDTQYF.

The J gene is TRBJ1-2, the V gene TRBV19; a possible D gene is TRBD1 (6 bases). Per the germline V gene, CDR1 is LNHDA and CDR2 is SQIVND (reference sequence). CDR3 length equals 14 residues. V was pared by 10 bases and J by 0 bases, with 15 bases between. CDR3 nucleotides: TGTGCCATTAGATCACAGGGAACTAACTATGGCTACACCTTC. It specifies CAIRSQGTNYGYTF.

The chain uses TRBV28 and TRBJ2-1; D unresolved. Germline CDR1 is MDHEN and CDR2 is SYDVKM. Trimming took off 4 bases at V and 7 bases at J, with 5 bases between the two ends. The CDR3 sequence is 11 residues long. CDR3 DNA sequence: TGTGCCAGCAGTTGGGGTAATGAGCAGTTCTTC. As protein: CASSWGNEQFF.

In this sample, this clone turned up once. CDR3 loop: CASSYGTGNHNEQFF. The CDR3 DNA follows: TGTGCCAGCAGCTACGGGACAGGGAATCACAATGAGCAGTTCTTC. V is TRBV5-4 and J is TRBJ2-1; 9 bases fit TRBD1. This CDR3 is built from 15 residues. The V gene end was trimmed by 3 bases and the J gene end by 5 bases; junction bases not matched to a gene: 6. The germline gives CDR1 SGHNT, CDR2 YYREEE (reference sequence).

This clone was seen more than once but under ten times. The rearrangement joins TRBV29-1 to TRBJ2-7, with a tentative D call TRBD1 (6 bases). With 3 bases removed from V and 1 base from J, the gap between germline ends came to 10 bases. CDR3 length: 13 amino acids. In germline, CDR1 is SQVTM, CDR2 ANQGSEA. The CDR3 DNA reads TGCAGCGTTGACCGCCAGGGGTCCTACGAGCAGTACTTC. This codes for CSVDRQGSYEQYF.

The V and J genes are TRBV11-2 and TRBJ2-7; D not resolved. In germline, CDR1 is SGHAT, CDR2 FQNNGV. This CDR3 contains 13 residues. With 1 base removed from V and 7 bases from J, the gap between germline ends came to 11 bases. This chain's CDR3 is CASSLVSGAEQYF. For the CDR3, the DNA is TGTGCCAGCAGCTTAGTGAGTGGTGCAGAGCAGTACTTC. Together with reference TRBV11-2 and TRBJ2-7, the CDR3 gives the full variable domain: EAGVAQSPRYKIIEKRQSVAFWCNPISGHATLYWYQQILGQGPKLLIQFQNNGVVDDSQLPKDRFSAERLKGVDSTLKIQPAKLEDSAVYLCASSLVSGAEQYFGPGTRLTVT.

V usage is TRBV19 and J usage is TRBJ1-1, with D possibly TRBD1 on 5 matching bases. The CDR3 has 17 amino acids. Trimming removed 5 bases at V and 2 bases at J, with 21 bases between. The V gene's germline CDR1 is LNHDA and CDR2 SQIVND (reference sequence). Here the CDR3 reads CASSDLQHVGANTEAFF. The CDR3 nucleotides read TGTGCCAGTAGTGACCTCCAACACGTAGGGGCCAACACTGAAGCTTTCTTT.

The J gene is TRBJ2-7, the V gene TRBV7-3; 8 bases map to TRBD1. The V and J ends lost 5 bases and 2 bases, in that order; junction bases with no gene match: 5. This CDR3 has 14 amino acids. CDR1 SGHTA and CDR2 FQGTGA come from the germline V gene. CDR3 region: CASSPGQGTYEQYF. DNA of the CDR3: TGTGCCAGCAGCCCCGGACAGGGAACCTACGAGCAGTACTTC. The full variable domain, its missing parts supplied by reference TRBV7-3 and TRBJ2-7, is GAGVSQTPSNKVTEKGKYVELRCDPISGHTALYWYRQSLGQGPEFLIYFQGTGAADDSGLPNDRFFAVRPEGSVSTLKIQRTERGDSAVYLCASSPGQGTYEQYFGPGTRLTVT.

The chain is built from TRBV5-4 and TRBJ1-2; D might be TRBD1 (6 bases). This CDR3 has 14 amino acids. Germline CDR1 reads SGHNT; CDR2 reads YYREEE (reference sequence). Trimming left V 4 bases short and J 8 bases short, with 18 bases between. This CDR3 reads CASSRLTGDQGYTF. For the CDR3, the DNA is TGTGCCAGCAGCCGTTTGACAGGCGATCAGGGCTACACCTTC. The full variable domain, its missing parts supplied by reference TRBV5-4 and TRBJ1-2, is ETGVTQSPTHLIKTRGQQVTLRCSSQSGHNTVSWYQQALGQGPQFIFQYYREEENGRGNFPPRFSGLQFPNYSSELNVNALELDDSALYLCASSRLTGDQGYTFGSGTRLTVV.

CDR3 sequence (DNA): TGTGCCAGCAGCCAAGGCTTGCGGGAGCAGTACTTC. Amino acid sequence: CASSQGLREQYF. V and J are TRBV11-2 and TRBJ2-7, with unresolved D. This CDR3 region has 12 residues. Germline V gene lookup returns CDR1 SGHAT and CDR2 FQNNGV. V dropped 5 bases and J dropped 7 bases, with 12 bases sitting between them.

In nucleotides, the CDR3 is TGTGCCAGCAGCTTAGAACAGGGGGCATCTAATGAAAAACTGTTTTTT. Its protein product is CASSLEQGASNEKLFF. J is TRBJ1-4 and V is TRBV5-4, with 9 bases identical to TRBD1. Germline V gene sequence: CDR1 SGHNT, CDR2 YYREEE (reference sequence). V was clipped by 2 bases and J by 3 bases; unmatched bases: 5. This CDR3 has 16 residues.

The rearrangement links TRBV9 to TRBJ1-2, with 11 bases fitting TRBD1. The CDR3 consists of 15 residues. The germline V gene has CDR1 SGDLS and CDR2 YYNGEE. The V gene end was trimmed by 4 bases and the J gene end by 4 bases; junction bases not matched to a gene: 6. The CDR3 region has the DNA TGTGCCAGCAGCCCACCCGGGACAGGGGGCTATGGCTACACCTTC. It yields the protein CASSPPGTGGYGYTF.